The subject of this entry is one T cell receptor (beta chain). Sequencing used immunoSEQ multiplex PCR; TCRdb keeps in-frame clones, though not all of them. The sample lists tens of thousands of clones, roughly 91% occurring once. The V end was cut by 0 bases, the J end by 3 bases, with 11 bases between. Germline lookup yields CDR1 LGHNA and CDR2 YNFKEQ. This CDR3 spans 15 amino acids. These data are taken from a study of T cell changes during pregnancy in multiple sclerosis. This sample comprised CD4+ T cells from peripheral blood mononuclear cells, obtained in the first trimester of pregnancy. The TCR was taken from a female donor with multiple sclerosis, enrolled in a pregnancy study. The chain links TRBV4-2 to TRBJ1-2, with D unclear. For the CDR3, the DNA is TGTGCCAGCAGCCAAGAGGCGGGTACGGACTATGGCTACACCTTC. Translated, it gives CASSQEAGTDYGYTF.